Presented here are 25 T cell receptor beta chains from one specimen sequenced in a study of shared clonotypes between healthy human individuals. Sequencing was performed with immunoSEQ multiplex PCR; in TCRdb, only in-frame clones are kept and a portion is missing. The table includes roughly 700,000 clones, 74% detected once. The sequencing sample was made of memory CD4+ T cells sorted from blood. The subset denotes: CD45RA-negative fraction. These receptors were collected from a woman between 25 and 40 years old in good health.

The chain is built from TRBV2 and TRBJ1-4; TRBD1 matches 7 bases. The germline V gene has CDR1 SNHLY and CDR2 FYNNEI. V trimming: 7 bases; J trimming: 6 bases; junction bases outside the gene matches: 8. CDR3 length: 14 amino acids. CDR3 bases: TGTGCCAGCAAGACAGGGTATGCCCATGAAAAACTGTTTTTT. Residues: CASKTGYAHEKLFF.

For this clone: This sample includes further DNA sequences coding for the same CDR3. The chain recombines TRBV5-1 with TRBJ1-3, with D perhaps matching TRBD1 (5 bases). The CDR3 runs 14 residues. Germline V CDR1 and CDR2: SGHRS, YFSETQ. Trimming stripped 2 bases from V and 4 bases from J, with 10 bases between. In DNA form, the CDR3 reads TGCGCCAGCAGCTTAGGGACGGCGGGAAACACCATATATTTT. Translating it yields CASSLGTAGNTIYF. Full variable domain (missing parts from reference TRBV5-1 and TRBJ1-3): KAGVTQTPRYLIKTRGQQVTLSCSPISGHRSVSWYQQTPGQGLQFLFEYFSETQRNKGNFPGRFSGRQFSNSRSEMNVSTLELGDSALYLCASSLGTAGNTIYFGEGSWLTVV.

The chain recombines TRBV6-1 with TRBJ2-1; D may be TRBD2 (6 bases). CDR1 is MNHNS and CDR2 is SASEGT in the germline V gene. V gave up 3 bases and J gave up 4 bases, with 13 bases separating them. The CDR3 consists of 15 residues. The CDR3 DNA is TGTGCCAGCAGTGATCGACGGGACTTTTACAATGAGCAGTTCTTC. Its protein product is CASSDRRDFYNEQFF.

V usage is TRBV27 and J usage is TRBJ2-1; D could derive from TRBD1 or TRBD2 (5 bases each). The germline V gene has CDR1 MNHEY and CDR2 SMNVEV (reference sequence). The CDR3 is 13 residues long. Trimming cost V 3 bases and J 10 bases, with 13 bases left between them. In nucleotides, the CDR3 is TGTGCCAGCAGTTTTTGGGACCTCCAAGAGCAGTTCTTC. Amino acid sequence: CASSFWDLQEQFF.

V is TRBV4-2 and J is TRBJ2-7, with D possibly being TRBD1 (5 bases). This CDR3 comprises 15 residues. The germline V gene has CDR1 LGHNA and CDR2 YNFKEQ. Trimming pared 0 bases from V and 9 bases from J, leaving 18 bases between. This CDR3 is CASSQDSDTLVLQYF. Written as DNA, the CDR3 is TGTGCCAGCAGCCAAGACTCGGACACCTTGGTGTTGCAGTACTTC.

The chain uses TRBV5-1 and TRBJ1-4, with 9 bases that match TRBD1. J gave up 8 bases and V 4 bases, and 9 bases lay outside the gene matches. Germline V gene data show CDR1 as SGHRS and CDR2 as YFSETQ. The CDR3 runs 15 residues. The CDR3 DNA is TGCGCCAGCAGCAAGACAGGGGGAAGTGTGGAAAAACTGTTTTTT. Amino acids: CASSKTGGSVEKLFF.

CDR3 protein: CASSLEGTGANYGYTF. As DNA, the CDR3 is TGTGCCAGCAGCTTAGAAGGGACAGGGGCCAATTATGGCTACACCTTC. The rearrangement joins TRBV11-2 to TRBJ1-2, with TRBD1 matching over 10 bases. The germline gives CDR1 SGHAT, CDR2 FQNNGV. The CDR3 runs 16 residues. The V gene end was trimmed by 0 bases and the J gene end by 5 bases; junction bases not matched to a gene: 6.

CDR3 region: CASSLGRGTALTGELFF. The CDR3 DNA reads as TGTGCCAGCAGCTTAGGGCGGGGGACAGCTCTCACCGGGGAGCTGTTTTTT. The chain joins TRBV11-2 to TRBJ2-2; D might be TRBD1 or TRBD2, each matching 7 bases. The V end was cut by 1 base, the J end by 4 bases, with 16 bases between. Germline values: CDR1 SGHAT, CDR2 FQNNGV. The CDR3 spans 17 residues.

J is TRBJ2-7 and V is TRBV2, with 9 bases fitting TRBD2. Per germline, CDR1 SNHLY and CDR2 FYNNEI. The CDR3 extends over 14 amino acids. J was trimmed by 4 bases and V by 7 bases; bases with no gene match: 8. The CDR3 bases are TGTGCCAGCAACCCGACTAGCGGAAGTTACGAGCAGTACTTC. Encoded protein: CASNPTSGSYEQYF.

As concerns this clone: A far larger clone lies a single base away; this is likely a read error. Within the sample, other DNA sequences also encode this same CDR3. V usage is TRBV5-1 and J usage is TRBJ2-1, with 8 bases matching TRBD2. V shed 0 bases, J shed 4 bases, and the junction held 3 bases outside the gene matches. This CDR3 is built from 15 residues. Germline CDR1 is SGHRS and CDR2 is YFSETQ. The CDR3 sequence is CASSLASSGYNEQFF. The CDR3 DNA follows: TGCGCCAGCAGCTTGGCGTCTAGCGGGTACAATGAGCAGTTCTTC.

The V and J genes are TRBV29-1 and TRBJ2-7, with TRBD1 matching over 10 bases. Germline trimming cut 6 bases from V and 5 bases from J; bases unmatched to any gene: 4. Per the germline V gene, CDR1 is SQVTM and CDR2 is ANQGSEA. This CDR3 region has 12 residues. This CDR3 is CSVRTGGDEQYF. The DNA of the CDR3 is TGCAGCGTACGGACAGGGGGGGACGAGCAGTACTTC.

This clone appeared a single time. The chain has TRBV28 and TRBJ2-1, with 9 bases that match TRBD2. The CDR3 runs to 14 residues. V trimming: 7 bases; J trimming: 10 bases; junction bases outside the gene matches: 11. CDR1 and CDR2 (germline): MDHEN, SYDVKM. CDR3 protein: CASNLSGSGREQFF. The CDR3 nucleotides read TGTGCCAGCAACCTTAGCGGGAGTGGTAGGGAGCAGTTCTTC.

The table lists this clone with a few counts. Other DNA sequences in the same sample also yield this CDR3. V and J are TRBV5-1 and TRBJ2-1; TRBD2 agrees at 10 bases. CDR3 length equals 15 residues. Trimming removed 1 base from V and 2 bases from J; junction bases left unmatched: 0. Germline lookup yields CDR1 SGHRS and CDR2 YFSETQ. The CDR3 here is CASSLTSGTYNEQFF. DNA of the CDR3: TGCGCCAGCAGCTTGACTAGCGGGACCTACAATGAGCAGTTCTTC.

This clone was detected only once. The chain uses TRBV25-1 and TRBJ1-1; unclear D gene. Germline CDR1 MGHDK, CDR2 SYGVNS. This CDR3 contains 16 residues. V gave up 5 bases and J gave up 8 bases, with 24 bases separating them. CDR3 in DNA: TGTGCCAGCAGTCGGGTCGTTCCGCGAAAAATACACGAAGCTTTCTTT. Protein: CASSRVVPRKIHEAFF.

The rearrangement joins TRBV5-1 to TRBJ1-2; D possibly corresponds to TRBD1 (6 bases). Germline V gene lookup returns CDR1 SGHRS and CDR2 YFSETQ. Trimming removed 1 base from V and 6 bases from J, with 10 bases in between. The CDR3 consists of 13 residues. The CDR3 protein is CASSLMDSDGYTF. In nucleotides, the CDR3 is TGCGCCAGCAGCTTGATGGACAGCGATGGCTACACCTTC.

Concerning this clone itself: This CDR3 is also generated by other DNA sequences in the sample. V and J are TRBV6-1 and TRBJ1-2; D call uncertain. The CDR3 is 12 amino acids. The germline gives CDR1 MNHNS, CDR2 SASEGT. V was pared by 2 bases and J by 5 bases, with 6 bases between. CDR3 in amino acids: CASSELDYGYTF. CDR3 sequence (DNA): TGTGCCAGCAGTGAATTAGATTATGGCTACACCTTC.

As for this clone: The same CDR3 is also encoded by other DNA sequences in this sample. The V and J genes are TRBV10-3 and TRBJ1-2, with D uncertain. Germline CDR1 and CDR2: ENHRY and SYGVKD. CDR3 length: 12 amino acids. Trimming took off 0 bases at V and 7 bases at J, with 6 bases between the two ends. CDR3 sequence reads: CAISESTGGYTF. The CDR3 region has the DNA TGTGCCATCAGTGAGTCCACGGGTGGCTACACCTTC.

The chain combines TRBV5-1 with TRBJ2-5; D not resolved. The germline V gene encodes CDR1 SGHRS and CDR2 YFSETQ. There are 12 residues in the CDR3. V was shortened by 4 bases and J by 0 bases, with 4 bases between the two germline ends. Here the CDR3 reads CASSRDQETQYF. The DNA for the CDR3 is TGCGCCAGCAGCCGAGACCAAGAGACCCAGTACTTC.

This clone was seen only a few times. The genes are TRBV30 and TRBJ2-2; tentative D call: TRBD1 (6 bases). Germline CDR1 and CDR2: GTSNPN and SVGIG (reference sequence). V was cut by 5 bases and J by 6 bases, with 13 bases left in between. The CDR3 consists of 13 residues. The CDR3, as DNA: TGTGCCTGGCAACAGGGCCCGGCCGGGGAGCTGTTTTTT. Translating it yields CAWQQGPAGELFF.

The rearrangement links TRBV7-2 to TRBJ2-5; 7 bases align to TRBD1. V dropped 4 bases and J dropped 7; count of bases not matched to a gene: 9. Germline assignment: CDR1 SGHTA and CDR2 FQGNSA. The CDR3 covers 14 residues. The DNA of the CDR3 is TGTGCCAGCAGCTCCAGGGGGACACCAAGGACCCAGTACTTC. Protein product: CASSSRGTPRTQYF.

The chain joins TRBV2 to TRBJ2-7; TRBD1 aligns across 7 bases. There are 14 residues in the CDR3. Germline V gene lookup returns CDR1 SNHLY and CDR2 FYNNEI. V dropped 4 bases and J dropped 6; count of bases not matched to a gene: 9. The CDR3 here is CASSGQGSSGEQYF. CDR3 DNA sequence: TGTGCCAGCAGTGGACAGGGATCGAGCGGCGAGCAGTACTTC.

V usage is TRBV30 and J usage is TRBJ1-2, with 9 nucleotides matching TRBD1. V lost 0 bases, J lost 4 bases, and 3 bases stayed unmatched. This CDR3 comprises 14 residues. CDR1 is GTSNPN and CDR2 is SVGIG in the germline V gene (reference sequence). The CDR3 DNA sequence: TGTGCCTGGAGTGTACAGGGGGCGGTCTATGGCTACACCTTC. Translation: CAWSVQGAVYGYTF. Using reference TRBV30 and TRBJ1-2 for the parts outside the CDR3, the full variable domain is SQTIHQWPATLVQPVGSPLSLECTVEGTSNPNLYWYRQAAGRGLQLLFYSVGIGQISSEVPQNLSASRPQDRQFILSSKKLLLSDSGFYLCAWSVQGAVYGYTFGSGTRLTVV.

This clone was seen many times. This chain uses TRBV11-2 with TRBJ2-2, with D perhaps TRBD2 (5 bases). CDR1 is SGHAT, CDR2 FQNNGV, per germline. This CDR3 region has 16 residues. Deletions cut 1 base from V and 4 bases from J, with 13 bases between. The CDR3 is CASSLGGRGITGELFF. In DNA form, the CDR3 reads TGTGCCAGCAGCTTAGGTGGTAGAGGGATCACCGGGGAGCTGTTTTTT.

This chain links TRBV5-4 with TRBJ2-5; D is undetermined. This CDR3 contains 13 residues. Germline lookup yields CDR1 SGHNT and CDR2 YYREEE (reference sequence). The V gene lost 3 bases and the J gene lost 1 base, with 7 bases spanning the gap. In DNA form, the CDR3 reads TGTGCCAGCAGCTCGGCCTCCCAAGAGACCCAGTACTTC. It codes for CASSSASQETQYF.

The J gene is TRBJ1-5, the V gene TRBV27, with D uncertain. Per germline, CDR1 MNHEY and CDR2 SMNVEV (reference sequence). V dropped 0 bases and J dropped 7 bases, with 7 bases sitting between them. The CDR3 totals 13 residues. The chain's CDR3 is CASSLSWEQPQHF. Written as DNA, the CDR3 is TGTGCCAGCAGTTTATCTTGGGAACAGCCCCAGCATTTT.